The next 30 T cell receptor beta chains were all read from a single sample in a study of T cells in Graves' hyperthyroidism and ophthalmopathy. RNA transcripts gave rise to amplified TCR beta CDR3 regions. Using the HTBI primer set, a first-round RT-PCR was run on the TCR CDR3. TCRdb used MiXCR to reprocess the multiplex PCR reads, holding one entry per CDR3 protein. The sample lists 550,000 to 650,000 distinct CDR3 sequences, 14% seen once, with approximately 15% in the top ten. Sequenced input: blood. All receptors come from a woman between 35 and 50 years old with Graves' hyperthyroidism.

J is TRBJ2-1 and V is TRBV6-1; TRBD1 aligns across 8 bases. The CDR3 covers 12 residues. Per germline, CDR1 MNHNS and CDR2 SASEGT. Trimming took 6 bases from V and 7 from J; bases not matched to a gene: 2. CDR3 bases: TGTGCCAGCAGGCACAGGGGGAATGAGCAGTTCTTC. Translating it yields CASRHRGNEQFF.

The chain is built from TRBV28 and TRBJ1-6, with no clear D. In germline, CDR1 is MDHEN, CDR2 SYDVKM. CDR3 length: 10 residues. V lost 5 bases and J lost 14, with 7 bases in between. CDR3 DNA sequence: TGTGCCAGCAGTGACCGGGCCCTCCACTTT. As protein: CASSDRALHF.

At least ten counts were recorded for this clonotype. An end of the junction does not agree with germline; a read error may underlie this. The chain uses TRBV5-1 and TRBJ2-7; tentatively, D is TRBD1 (6 bases). CDR1 is SGHRS, CDR2 YFSETQ, per germline. The CDR3 is made up of 13 amino acids. CDR3 sequence: CASSTTGSYEQYF. The CDR3 DNA reads TGTGCCAGCAGTACGACAGGATCCTACGAGCAGTACTTC.

Many counts were recorded for this clonotype. The CDR3 here is CASRAGTGAGTYNEQFF. The CDR3, as DNA: TGTGCCAGCAGGGCCGGGACGGGAGCGGGAACCTACAATGAGCAGTTCTTC. The rearrangement uses TRBV6-1 and TRBJ2-1, with 7 bases that match TRBD2. Losses at the gene ends were 6 bases for V and 2 bases for J; bases not matched to a gene: 13. The CDR3 covers 17 residues. Germline CDR1 reads MNHNS; CDR2 reads SASEGT.

The sample holds many counts of this clonotype. The genes are TRBV15 and TRBJ2-3, with D possibly called TRBD1 or TRBD2 (5 bases each). The V and J ends lost 7 bases and 2 bases respectively, with 16 bases between them. The germline V gene has CDR1 LNHNV and CDR2 YYDKDF (reference sequence). The CDR3 totals 15 residues. This CDR3 is CATNPGDGPTDTQYF. The CDR3 nucleotides read TGTGCCACCAACCCCGGGGACGGACCCACAGATACGCAGTATTTT.

In its sample, this clonotype was seen many times. V usage is TRBV12-3 or TRBV12-4 and J usage is TRBJ2-7; D is unclear. The CDR3 has 13 amino acids. V shed 6 bases and J shed 6 bases, with 15 bases lying between them. CDR3 coding DNA: TGTGCCAGCAGACGGGCCCGTAAAACCGAGCAGTACTTC. It encodes CASRRARKTEQYF.

This clonotype showed up many times. This chain uses TRBV30 with TRBJ1-5; 8 bases match TRBD1. This CDR3 is 15 amino acids long. Germline V gives CDR1 GTSNPN, CDR2 SVGIG (reference sequence). J lost 0 bases, V lost 5 bases, and 6 bases had no gene match. CDR3 sequence: CAWGDRTYSNQPQHF. The CDR3 DNA follows: TGTGCCTGGGGGGACAGGACATATAGCAATCAGCCCCAGCATTTT.

DNA for the CDR3: TGTGCCAGTAACCTCGGACACGTTAACACTGAAGCTTTCTTT. Translated: CASNLGHVNTEAFF. This chain links TRBV19 with TRBJ1-1; TRBD1 is a possible D gene (5 bases). CDR3 length: 14 residues. Germline CDR1 is LNHDA and CDR2 is SQIVND (reference sequence). The germline V and J ends were trimmed by 7 bases and 2 bases, with 14 bases remaining between them.

This clonotype was counted at least ten times. The chain couples TRBV11-2 to TRBJ1-1, with TRBD1 matching over 7 bases. CDR1 SGHAT and CDR2 FQNNGV come from the germline V gene. This CDR3 spans 12 amino acids. Trimming cost V 5 bases and J 7 bases; bases outside gene matches: 4. The CDR3 DNA is TGTGCCAGCAGCCACGGGACAGATGAAGCTTTCTTT. Protein sequence: CASSHGTDEAFF. Variable domain in full (rest from reference TRBV11-2 and TRBJ1-1): EAGVAQSPRYKIIEKRQSVAFWCNPISGHATLYWYQQILGQGPKLLIQFQNNGVVDDSQLPKDRFSAERLKGVDSTLKIQPAKLEDSAVYLCASSHGTDEAFFGQGTRLTVV.

This clonotype has ten or more counts. The rearrangement links TRBV27 to TRBJ1-1; the match to TRBD1 covers 12 bases. The germline V gene has CDR1 MNHEY and CDR2 SMNVEV (reference sequence). This CDR3 spans 16 amino acids. The J segment lost 5 bases and the V segment lost 7 bases, leaving 11 bases of the junction unmatched. For the CDR3, the DNA is TGTGCCAGCACCCCGGGACAGGGGGCGGGAGGAACTGAAGCTTTCTTT. Translating it yields CASTPGQGAGGTEAFF.

This clonotype was recorded many times. V gene TRBV2 combines with J gene TRBJ2-7, with TRBD2 identical over 9 bases. Trimming removed 10 bases from V and 2 bases from J; junction bases left unmatched: 6. The CDR3 spans 13 residues. Looked up from germline, CDR1 is SNHLY and CDR2 is FYNNEI. For the CDR3, the DNA is TGTGCCACCAAAGCGGGAGGAGCCTACGAGCAGTACTTC. This gives the protein CATKAGGAYEQYF. The full variable domain, its missing parts supplied by reference TRBV2 and TRBJ2-7, is EPEVTQTPSHQVTQMGQEVILRCVPISNHLYFYWYRQILGQKVEFLVSFYNNEISEKSEIFDDQFSVERPDGSNFTLKIRSTKLEDSAMYFCATKAGGAYEQYFGPGTRLTVT.

This chain connects TRBV14 to TRBJ2-7; D gene unclear. The CDR3 is 13 residues long. Trimming removed 0 bases at V and 3 bases at J, with 6 bases between. Germline-derived CDR1 and CDR2 are SGHDN and FVKESK. CDR3: CASSQDWRYEQYF. The DNA for the CDR3 is TGTGCCAGCAGCCAAGATTGGCGCTACGAGCAGTACTTC. Using reference TRBV14 and TRBJ2-7 for the parts outside the CDR3, the full variable domain is EAGVTQFPSHSVIEKGQTVTLRCDPISGHDNLYWYRRVMGKEIKFLLHFVKESKQDESGMPNNRFLAERTGGTYSTLKVQPAELEDSGVYFCASSQDWRYEQYFGPGTRLTVT.

This clonotype was picked up many times. The chain links TRBV11-2 to TRBJ2-3; 9 bases are a match to TRBD2. CDR3 length: 17 residues. Per germline, CDR1 SGHAT and CDR2 FQNNGV. J was trimmed by 0 bases and V by 5 bases; bases with no gene match: 9. In DNA, the CDR3 is TGTGCCAGCAGCCTGACTAGCGGACCGGTGAGCACAGATACGCAGTATTTT. It is translated as CASSLTSGPVSTDTQYF.

This clonotype was detected ten times or more. J is TRBJ1-5 and V is TRBV4-1, with D perhaps TRBD1 (6 bases). The CDR3 has 14 residues. V was shortened by 1 base and J by 6 bases, with 10 bases between the two germline ends. Germline CDR1 MGHRA, CDR2 YSYEKL. Here the CDR3 reads CASSQAEGGQPQHF. For the CDR3, the DNA is TGCGCCAGCAGCCAAGCCGAGGGGGGTCAGCCCCAGCATTTT.

There are a few counts of this clonotype. The rearrangement uses TRBV19 and TRBJ2-1; the D gene is possibly TRBD2 (7 bases). Trimming removed 8 bases at V and 5 bases at J, with 28 bases between. This CDR3 has 18 amino acids. Germline-derived CDR1 and CDR2 are LNHDA and SQIVND (reference sequence). The CDR3, as DNA: TGTGCCAGTGGGGGGGACACTCGAAAGGGCAACGAACACAATGAGCAGTTCTTC. Amino acids: CASGGDTRKGNEHNEQFF.

This clonotype was seen repeatedly, ten times or more. The CDR3 region is CASDRGGGANVLTF. CDR3 nucleotide sequence: TGTGCCAGCGACAGGGGAGGTGGGGCCAACGTCCTGACTTTC. The gene calls are TRBV19 and TRBJ2-6; 8 bases agree with TRBD1. Germline V CDR1 and CDR2: LNHDA, SQIVND (reference sequence). The CDR3 sequence is 14 residues long. The V gene end was trimmed by 9 bases and the J gene end by 3 bases; junction bases not matched to a gene: 4.

The table lists this clonotype with many counts. The gene calls are TRBV18 and TRBJ2-1; D is unresolved. V shed 1 base and J shed 0 bases, with 13 bases lying between them. Germline CDR1 KGHSH, CDR2 LQKENI. This CDR3 is built from 17 residues. CDR3 sequence (DNA): TGTGCCAGCTCACCACAATCCCCAACAAGCTCCTACAATGAGCAGTTCTTC. This translates into CASSPQSPTSSYNEQFF.

There are many counts of this clonotype. The gene calls are TRBV27 and TRBJ2-6; D is ambiguous. Germline V gene lookup returns CDR1 MNHEY and CDR2 SMNVEV (reference sequence). The CDR3 extends over 14 amino acids. V gave up 5 bases and J gave up 0 bases, with 5 bases separating them. This CDR3 is CASSPLSGANVLTF. Here the CDR3 DNA reads TGTGCCAGCAGTCCCCTCTCTGGGGCCAACGTCCTGACTTTC.

This clonotype was seen many times. This sequence joins TRBV28 and TRBJ2-7; no clear D gene. Germline-derived CDR1 and CDR2 are MDHEN and SYDVKM. Trimming stripped 3 bases from V and 0 bases from J, with 9 bases between. The CDR3 is 14 amino acids. For the CDR3, the DNA is TGTGCCAGCAGTTTGACGGTTAGCTCCTACGAGCAGTACTTC. It is translated as CASSLTVSSYEQYF.

CDR3 region: CASSYSTPGQGGFGELFF. The CDR3, as DNA: TGTGCCAGCAGTTACTCGACTCCCGGACAGGGGGGTTTCGGGGAGCTGTTTTTT. The chain employs TRBV6-5 and TRBJ2-2; the match to TRBD1 covers 10 bases. The CDR3 spans 18 residues. Trimming at V came to 0 bases and at J to 7 bases, leaving 11 bases not matched to a gene. Germline CDR1 MNHEY, CDR2 SVGAGI.

This clonotype was found many times. This sequence joins TRBV13 and TRBJ2-7; D unclear. The V end lost 0 bases, the J end lost 6 bases, and 12 bases lay between the germline ends. The germline V gene has CDR1 PRHDT and CDR2 FYEKMQ (reference sequence). The CDR3 contains 14 residues. The DNA for the CDR3 is TGTGCCAGCAGCTTAGGGGGGATACCGTCCGAGCAGTACTTC. Protein: CASSLGGIPSEQYF.

This clonotype occurred many times. CDR3 sequence (DNA): TGTGCCATCAGTGAGGGACAGGCCGGGGGGTCTATGAACACTGAAGCTTTCTTT. Translation gives CAISEGQAGGSMNTEAFF. This sequence joins TRBV10-3 and TRBJ1-1, with 7 nucleotides matching TRBD1. With V trimmed by 2 bases and J by 0 bases, 12 bases remained unmatched. The CDR3 is 18 amino acids. Germline CDR1 ENHRY, CDR2 SYGVKD.

This clonotype was recorded many times. The genes are TRBV11-2 and TRBJ2-1; 8 bases agree with TRBD2. Trimming at V came to 1 base and at J to 2 bases, leaving 7 bases not matched to a gene. The CDR3 covers 17 residues. Germline V gene lookup returns CDR1 SGHAT and CDR2 FQNNGV. The CDR3 region has the DNA TGTGCCAGCAGCTTAGTTCCGGGAGGGCAAACCTACAATGAGCAGTTCTTC. This codes for CASSLVPGGQTYNEQFF.

This clonotype was detected many times. J is TRBJ2-5 and V is TRBV9; possibly TRBD1 or TRBD2 for D (5 bases each). The CDR3 is 16 amino acids. Looked up from germline, CDR1 is SGDLS and CDR2 is YYNGEE. Trimming took off 0 bases at V and 4 bases at J, with 16 bases between the two ends. CDR3 in amino acids: CASSVDVGSGRETQYF. As DNA, the CDR3 is TGTGCCAGCAGCGTAGATGTCGGGTCGGGGCGAGAGACCCAGTACTTC.

This clonotype has only one observation. This sequence joins TRBV5-1 and TRBJ1-1, with 9 nucleotides matching TRBD1. The CDR3 is 17 residues long. The V gene end was trimmed by 4 bases and the J gene end by 0 bases; junction bases not matched to a gene: 10. Germline V CDR1 and CDR2: SGHRS, YFSETQ. As DNA, the CDR3 is TGCGCCAGCAGCCCCGGGACAGGGTCCCCCATGAACACTGAAGCTTTCTTT. It translates to CASSPGTGSPMNTEAFF.

This clonotype was counted ten times or more. V gene TRBV27 combines with J gene TRBJ2-7; 9 positions agree with TRBD2. The CDR3 extends over 16 amino acids. J lost 3 bases, V lost 7 bases, and 13 bases had no gene match. The germline gives CDR1 MNHEY, CDR2 SMNVEV (reference sequence). CDR3 region: CASMVVREGLDYEQYF. Written as DNA, the CDR3 is TGTGCCAGCATGGTTGTGCGGGAGGGGCTAGACTACGAGCAGTACTTC.

The rearrangement uses TRBV7-3 and TRBJ1-6; perhaps TRBD1 as D (5 bases). Trimming left V 5 bases short and J 6 bases short, with 14 bases between. The CDR3 is 15 amino acids. The germline V gene has CDR1 SGHTA and CDR2 FQGTGA. The CDR3 nucleotides are TGTGCCAGCAGCCCGCAGGGAGGGCTTAATTCACCCCTCCACTTT. It is translated as CASSPQGGLNSPLHF.

This clonotype showed up many times. The V call is TRBV11-3, the J call TRBJ1-1, with D possibly matching TRBD1 (5 bases). V lost 5 bases and J lost 3, with 10 bases in between. CDR1 is SGHNT and CDR2 is YENEEA in the germline V gene. This CDR3 comprises 13 residues. The CDR3 region is CASSQDTYTEAFF. CDR3 sequence (DNA): TGTGCCAGCAGCCAGGACACTTACACTGAAGCTTTCTTT. Variable domain in full (rest from reference TRBV11-3 and TRBJ1-1): EAGVVQSPRYKIIEKKQPVAFWCNPISGHNTLYWYLQNLGQGPELLIRYENEEAVDDSQLPKDRFSAERLKGVDSTLKIQPAELGDSAVYLCASSQDTYTEAFFGQGTRLTVV.

This clonotype appeared many times. The chain is built from TRBV30 and TRBJ1-4, with D maybe TRBD1 (5 bases). The germline gives CDR1 GTSNPN, CDR2 SVGIG (reference sequence). CDR3 length equals 13 residues. Trimming removed 5 bases from V and 7 bases from J, with 14 bases in between. In DNA form, the CDR3 reads TGTGCCTGGGGCCGGGCAGGGAGTGAAAAACTGTTTTTT. This sequence encodes CAWGRAGSEKLFF.

This clonotype came up a few times. The chain joins TRBV12-3 or TRBV12-4 to TRBJ2-7; D is possibly TRBD2 (5 bases). The CDR3 is 13 residues long. V shed 4 bases and J shed 7 bases, with 14 bases lying between them. The CDR3 reads CASSSSWTAEQYF. The CDR3 DNA reads TGTGCCAGCAGTTCCTCCTGGACTGCGGAGCAGTACTTC.